The clone carrying this TCR beta chain was recorded once. Its antigen remains unknown. The CDR3 runs 16 residues. Trimming left V 4 bases short and J 0 bases short, with 15 bases between. CDR1 SGHRS and CDR2 YFSETQ come from the germline V gene. The sample is drawn from a study of glioma-infiltrating T cells. Using RNA template, CDR3s of TCR alpha and beta were amplified with iRepertoire arm-PCR. A single record per CDR3 protein comes from TCRdb applying MiXCR to the multiplex PCR reads. The data contain fewer than 500,000 distinct CDR3 sequences, less than 50% of them singletons. Whole-study results and caveats: Shared blood CDR3 signature motifs marked patients with low tissue-blood divergence. Tissue and blood shared very few CDR3 sequences.

The chain uses TRBV5-1 and TRBJ2-3; a possible D gene is TRBD1 (5 bases). The sequence was collected from a human donor with low-grade glioma or glioblastoma, undergoing nonglioma brain surgery, or in good health (not recorded which). The sample was glioma tissue, nonneoplastic brain tissue, or PBMCs (not recorded which). The CDR3 DNA reads TGCGCCAGCAGCGAACTGGTTGACAGTAGCACAGATACGCAGTATTTT. Its translation: CASSELVDSSTDTQYF. The full variable domain, with the rest looked up from reference TRBV5-1 and TRBJ2-3, is KAGVTQTPRYLIKTRGQQVTLSCSPISGHRSVSWYQQTPGQGLQFLFEYFSETQRNKGNFPGRFSGRQFSNSRSEMNVSTLELGDSALYLCASSELVDSSTDTQYFGPGTRLTVL.